A selection of T cell receptor beta chains follows, all from one sample in a study of identical twins. TCRdb re-called the 5' RACE reads through MiXCR, storing one row per CDR3 protein. Of 200,000 to 300,000 distinct CDR3 sequences in the sample, about 7% were seen once. These data are also associated with another study on yellow fever vaccine responses in identical twins.

The sequencing sample was made of memory (CD45RO+) T cells sorted from blood. These receptors all come from a woman between 18 and 29 years old in good health. The conserved cysteine and the conserved F or W are not part of the CDR3 here.

TRBV27	TRBJ1-6	ASSFAGSNSPLH
TRBV10-3	TRBJ2-7	AISESVGSLGEQY
TRBV10-3	TRBJ2-2	AISESQGATGELF
TRBV7-9	TRBJ2-1	ASSSPGAPSYNEQF
TRBV11-1	TRBJ1-5	ASSLATTQGVLNQPQH
TRBV12-3/TRBV12-4	TRBJ1-6	ASSSSGQINSPLH
TRBV18	TRBJ1-6	ASSPTKTVRDSPLH
TRBV19	TRBJ1-2	ASSIRGGVQTNYGYT
TRBV20-1	TRBJ2-5	SARELAATTRETQY
TRBV20-1	TRBJ1-2	SARVQDRGYGYT
TRBV10-3	TRBJ2-1	AISEPSDSSSYNEQF
TRBV2	TRBJ1-1	ASTVDSLMNTEAF
TRBV12-3/TRBV12-4	TRBJ1-3	ASRPGYSGNTIY
TRBV15	TRBJ2-3	ATSPQGGADTQY
TRBV6-4	TRBJ2-3	ASSDSELAGGPDTQY
TRBV24-1	TRBJ1-5	ATSATGGGQPQH
TRBV19	TRBJ2-2	ASSIDGHGTGELF
TRBV11-3	TRBJ2-1	ASSFGRAEYNEQF
TRBV5-1	TRBJ2-1	ASSSGGAWNEQF
TRBV19	TRBJ2-7	ASPSGRGAVGYYEQY
TRBV2	TRBJ2-1	ASREQGNEQF
TRBV10-2	TRBJ2-5	ASKGQVSTQETQY
TRBV7-2	TRBJ1-4	ASSPRGGVNEKLF
TRBV27	TRBJ1-2	ASKSTGIGGYT
TRBV20-1	TRBJ2-5	SARDPGQSMETQY
TRBV24-1	TRBJ2-2	ATSVAGNTGELF
TRBV7-9	TRBJ2-1	ASSLAERGLYNEQF
TRBV24-1	TRBJ1-2	ATSDTTGDYGYT
TRBV28	TRBJ2-1	ASSFNRGGSSYNEQF
TRBV18	TRBJ2-5	ASSTGISETQY